Below, 23 T cell receptor beta chains from the same sample are listed, as sequenced in a study of T cells in tuberculosis. As for time point: new active TB diagnosis, blood taken before or within 7 days of starting treatment. TCRdb's table, derived via immunoSEQ multiplex PCR, lists solely in-frame clones and lacks some. The sample has tens of thousands of clones; under 95% are singletons. Material: PBMCs, obtained at tuberculosis diagnosis. The receptors shown here come from an adult with tuberculosis.

The chain recombines TRBV19 with TRBJ2-2; a weak D match, TRBD2 (5 bases). Between the trimmed V and J ends, which lost 2 bases and 5 bases, there was a span of 9 bases. The CDR3 is 14 residues long. Germline V CDR1 and CDR2: LNHDA, SQIVND (reference sequence). The DNA for the CDR3 is TGTGCCAGTAGTATAACCCTAGCAACCGGGGAGCTGTTTTTT. Protein product: CASSITLATGELFF. Full variable domain (remainder filled in from reference TRBV19 and TRBJ2-2): DGGITQSPKYLFRKEGQNVTLSCEQNLNHDAMYWYRQDPGQGLRLIYYSQIVNDFQKGDIAEGYSVSREKKESFPLTVTSAQKNPTAFYLCASSITLATGELFFGEGSRLTVL.

The DNA of the CDR3 is TGTGCCAGCAGCCAAGAGCTGGGCGGGGGAGATACGCAGTATTTT. Translating it yields CASSQELGGGDTQYF. The V and J genes are TRBV14 and TRBJ2-3, with 7 bases identical to TRBD2. Germline CDR1 reads SGHDN; CDR2 reads FVKESK. J gave up 5 bases and V 0 bases, and 5 bases lay outside the gene matches. The CDR3 totals 15 residues.

The chain has TRBV6-4 and TRBJ2-1, with 9 bases fitting TRBD1. CDR3 length equals 16 residues. Trimming removed 2 bases from V and 5 bases from J; junction bases left unmatched: 7. The V gene's germline CDR1 is MRHNA and CDR2 SNTAGT. The chain's CDR3 is CASSDQDRGPNNEQFF. CDR3 nucleotides: TGTGCCAGCAGTGACCAGGACAGGGGACCCAACAATGAGCAGTTCTTC.

The CDR3 DNA follows: TGTGCCAGCAGCCCAGGGACAGGCCCGGATACGCAGTATTTT. Translating it yields CASSPGTGPDTQYF. V and J are TRBV7-7 and TRBJ2-3, with 8 nucleotides matching TRBD1. The trim removed 5 bases at V and 6 bases at J, leaving 7 bases unmatched. CDR3 length equals 14 residues. CDR1 and CDR2 from the germline V gene are SSHAT and FNYEAQ (reference sequence).

This clone was counted once. The rearrangement uses TRBV5-1 and TRBJ2-3; the match to TRBD2 covers 8 bases. CDR1 and CDR2 from the germline V gene are SGHRS and YFSETQ. The CDR3 covers 15 residues. V shed 9 bases, J shed 6 bases, and the junction held 15 bases outside the gene matches. As DNA, the CDR3 is TGCGCCACCACGCGGGGGACTAGGACTGCGGATACGCAGTATTTT. Its translation: CATTRGTRTADTQYF.

V usage is TRBV5-5 and J usage is TRBJ1-4; 9 nucleotides agree with TRBD1. Germline lookup yields CDR1 SGHKS and CDR2 YYEKEE (reference sequence). The length of the CDR3 is 15 residues. The J segment lost 6 bases and the V segment lost 5 bases, leaving 8 bases of the junction unmatched. In DNA, the CDR3 is TGTGCCAGCAGTGCGGGACAGGGCGGCGATGAAAAACTGTTTTTT. Protein: CASSAGQGGDEKLFF.

This chain uses TRBV5-5 with TRBJ2-7; D remains unclear. Trimming pared 0 bases from V and 3 bases from J, leaving 7 bases between. Germline CDR1 reads SGHKS; CDR2 reads YYEKEE (reference sequence). The CDR3 covers 13 residues. CDR3 DNA sequence: TGTGCCAGCAGCTTGGCCAGGTACTACGAGCAGTACTTC. It yields the protein CASSLARYYEQYF.

The V gene is TRBV2, the J gene TRBJ2-7, with TRBD1 matching 8 bases. The V segment lost 7 bases and the J segment 4 bases; nucleotides outside the gene matches: 6. CDR1 and CDR2 from the germline V gene are SNHLY and FYNNEI. The CDR3 runs to 13 residues. CDR3 nucleotide sequence: TGTGCCAGCACCGGGACAGGCGTTTACGAGCAGTACGTC. Its translation is CASTGTGVYEQYV.

The rearrangement uses TRBV9 and TRBJ1-6; perhaps TRBD1 as D (5 bases). Per germline, CDR1 SGDLS and CDR2 YYNGEE. V lost 5 bases and J 9 bases, leaving 9 bases between the germline ends. This CDR3 contains 12 residues. The CDR3 sequence is CASSSGSSPLHF. The CDR3 nucleotides read TGTGCCAGCAGTTCAGGGTCTTCACCCCTCCACTTT.

This chain uses TRBV10-3 with TRBJ2-1, with 11 bases identical to TRBD2. The CDR3 runs 15 residues. V dropped 6 bases and J dropped 2; count of bases not matched to a gene: 3. Germline V gives CDR1 ENHRY, CDR2 SYGVKD. This chain's CDR3 is CAIRGTSGAYNEQFF. In DNA form, the CDR3 reads TGTGCCATCAGAGGGACTAGCGGCGCCTACAATGAGCAGTTCTTC.

The CDR3, as DNA: TGTGCCAGCAGTGAAGGTCCGGGGGAAGGTGAAGCTTTCTTT. This codes for CASSEGPGEGEAFF. V gene TRBV6-1 combines with J gene TRBJ1-1, with D tentatively TRBD1 (5 bases). CDR3 length equals 14 residues. In germline, CDR1 is MNHNS, CDR2 SASEGT. V lost 1 base and J 7 bases, leaving 13 bases between the germline ends.

This chain links TRBV5-1 with TRBJ2-3, with 7 bases that match TRBD1. This CDR3 is 15 amino acids long. The germline gives CDR1 SGHRS, CDR2 YFSETQ. J gave up 0 bases and V 4 bases, and 5 bases lay outside the gene matches. The CDR3 nucleotides are TGCGCCAGCAGCCGGGACAGCGCTAGCACAGATACGCAGTATTTT. Amino acid sequence: CASSRDSASTDTQYF.

The chain joins TRBV6-5 to TRBJ2-7, with 10 nucleotides matching TRBD1. The length of the CDR3 is 14 residues. Trimming at V came to 5 bases and at J to 6 bases, leaving 7 bases not matched to a gene. Germline V gene sequence: CDR1 MNHEY, CDR2 SVGAGI. CDR3: CASSQRQGAAEQYF. Here the CDR3 DNA reads TGTGCCAGCAGTCAACGACAGGGGGCCGCCGAGCAGTACTTC.

The V call is TRBV2, the J call TRBJ1-3; unclear D gene. The CDR3 spans 14 residues. Germline V gene data show CDR1 as SNHLY and CDR2 as FYNNEI. V lost 8 bases and J lost 2, with 13 bases in between. Here the CDR3 DNA reads TGTGCCAGCGGCCCATCGGGTGCTGGAAACACCATATATTTT. Its protein product is CASGPSGAGNTIYF.

The chain combines TRBV19 with TRBJ2-7, with TRBD1 as a possible D gene (6 bases). Germline V gives CDR1 LNHDA, CDR2 SQIVND (reference sequence). The CDR3 totals 13 residues. V was clipped by 5 bases and J by 3 bases, with 11 bases between them. CDR3 in amino acids: CASSSRDIYEQYF. CDR3 sequence (DNA): TGTGCCAGTAGTTCAAGGGACATCTACGAGCAGTACTTC.

The chain couples TRBV25-1 to TRBJ2-5; 13 bases line up with TRBD2. The CDR3 runs to 13 residues. J gave up 5 bases and V 6 bases, and 0 bases lay outside the gene matches. Per germline, CDR1 MGHDK and CDR2 SYGVNS. Here the CDR3 reads CASRLAGGETQYF. The CDR3 nucleotides read TGTGCCAGCAGACTAGCGGGGGGGGAGACCCAGTACTTC.

J is TRBJ2-6 and V is TRBV28, with 13 bases aligning to TRBD2. CDR3 length: 23 amino acids. J lost 0 bases, V lost 2 bases, and 16 bases had no gene match. Germline V gene sequence: CDR1 MDHEN, CDR2 SYDVKM. The CDR3 here is CASSLPGLAGDLAISSGANVLTF. The DNA for the CDR3 is TGTGCCAGCAGTTTACCCGGACTAGCGGGGGATCTCGCCATATCCTCTGGGGCCAACGTCCTGACTTTC. The full variable domain, with the rest looked up from reference TRBV28 and TRBJ2-6, is DVKVTQSSRYLVKRTGEKVFLECVQDMDHENMFWYRQDPGLGLRLIYFSYDVKMKEKGDIPEGYSVSREKKERFSLILESASTNQTSMYLCASSLPGLAGDLAISSGANVLTFGAGSRLTVL.

The rearrangement links TRBV28 to TRBJ2-7; D might be TRBD2 (5 bases). The CDR3 covers 14 residues. Trimming stripped 6 bases from V and 7 bases from J, with 19 bases between. The V gene's germline CDR1 is MDHEN and CDR2 SYDVKM. As DNA, the CDR3 is TGTGCCAGCAGCCTAACGGGATCCCGAGGAGAGCAGTACGTC. It specifies CASSLTGSRGEQYV.

CDR3 in amino acids: CASRPTQGNTEAFF. The CDR3 DNA is TGCGCCAGCAGACCCACCCAGGGGAACACTGAAGCTTTCTTT. The gene calls are TRBV5-1 and TRBJ1-1; D is possibly TRBD1 (5 bases). CDR1 SGHRS and CDR2 YFSETQ come from the germline V gene. Trimming pared 5 bases from V and 1 base from J, leaving 12 bases between. This CDR3 has 14 amino acids. The entire variable domain, with the rest obtained from reference TRBV5-1 and TRBJ1-1, is as follows: KAGVTQTPRYLIKTRGQQVTLSCSPISGHRSVSWYQQTPGQGLQFLFEYFSETQRNKGNFPGRFSGRQFSNSRSEMNVSTLELGDSALYLCASRPTQGNTEAFFGQGTRLTVV.

This chain joins TRBV28 and TRBJ1-6; maybe TRBD1 (6 bases). This CDR3 comprises 14 residues. CDR1 is MDHEN, CDR2 SYDVKM, per germline. V was cut by 5 bases and J by 8 bases, with 13 bases left in between. The CDR3 reads CASSPRGGDSPLHF. The CDR3 DNA sequence: TGTGCCAGCAGTCCAAGGGGGGGTGATTCACCCCTCCACTTT.

This clone was observed once. The chain combines TRBV4-1 with TRBJ2-1; D possibly corresponds to TRBD2 (7 bases). Looked up from germline, CDR1 is MGHRA and CDR2 is YSYEKL. Trimming removed 1 base from V and 9 bases from J, with 10 bases in between. CDR3 size: 13 residues. The CDR3 region is CASSQVGGGEQFF. In DNA, the CDR3 is TGCGCCAGCAGCCAAGTAGGGGGGGGTGAGCAGTTCTTC.

The rearrangement links TRBV30 to TRBJ1-2; 10 bases align to TRBD1. The trim removed 3 bases at V and 4 bases at J, leaving 17 bases unmatched. Germline V CDR1 and CDR2: GTSNPN, SVGIG (reference sequence). The length of the CDR3 is 18 residues. The DNA of the CDR3 is TGTGCCTGGAGGCCGAAGCTCCGGGACAGGGGACCCGCCTATGGCTACACCTTC. Translated: CAWRPKLRDRGPAYGYTF.

V is TRBV27 and J is TRBJ2-1; tentative D call: TRBD1 (5 bases). This CDR3 is 15 amino acids long. Germline V gene data show CDR1 as MNHEY and CDR2 as SMNVEV (reference sequence). Trimming removed 5 bases from V and 7 bases from J, with 18 bases in between. CDR3: CASSPRGPVGNEQFF. In DNA, the CDR3 is TGTGCCAGCAGTCCAAGGGGCCCTGTGGGGAATGAGCAGTTCTTC.